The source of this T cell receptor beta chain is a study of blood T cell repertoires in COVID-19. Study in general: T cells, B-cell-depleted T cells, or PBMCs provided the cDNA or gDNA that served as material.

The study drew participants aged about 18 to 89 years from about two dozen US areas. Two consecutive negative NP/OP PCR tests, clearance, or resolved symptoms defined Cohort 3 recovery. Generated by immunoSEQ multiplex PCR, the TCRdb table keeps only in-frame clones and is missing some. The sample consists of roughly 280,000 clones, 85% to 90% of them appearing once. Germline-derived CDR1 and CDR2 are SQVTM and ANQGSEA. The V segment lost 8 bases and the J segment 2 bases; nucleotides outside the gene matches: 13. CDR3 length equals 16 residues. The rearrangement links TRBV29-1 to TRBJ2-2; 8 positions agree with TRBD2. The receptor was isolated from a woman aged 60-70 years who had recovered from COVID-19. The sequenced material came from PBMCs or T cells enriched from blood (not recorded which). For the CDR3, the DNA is TGCAGCTCCCAACGGGTGGCGGGGGGAAACACCGGGGAGCTGTTTTTT. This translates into CSSQRVAGGNTGELFF.